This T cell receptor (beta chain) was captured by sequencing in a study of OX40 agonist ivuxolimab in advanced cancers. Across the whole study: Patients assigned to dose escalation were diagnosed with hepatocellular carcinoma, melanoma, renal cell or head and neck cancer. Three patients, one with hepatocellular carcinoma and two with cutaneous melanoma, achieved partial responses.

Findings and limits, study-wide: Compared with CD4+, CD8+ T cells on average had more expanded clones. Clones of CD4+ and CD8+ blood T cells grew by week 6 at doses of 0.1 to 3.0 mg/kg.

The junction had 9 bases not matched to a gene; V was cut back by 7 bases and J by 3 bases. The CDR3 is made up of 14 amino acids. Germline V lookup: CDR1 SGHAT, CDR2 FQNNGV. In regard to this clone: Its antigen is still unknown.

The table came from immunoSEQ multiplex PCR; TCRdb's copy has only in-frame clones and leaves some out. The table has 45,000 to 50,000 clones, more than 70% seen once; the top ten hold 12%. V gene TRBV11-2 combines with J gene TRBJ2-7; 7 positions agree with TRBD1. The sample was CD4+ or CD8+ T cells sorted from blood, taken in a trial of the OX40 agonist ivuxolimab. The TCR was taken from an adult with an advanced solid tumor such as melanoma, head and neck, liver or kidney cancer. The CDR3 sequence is CASTSEQGFYEQYF. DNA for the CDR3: TGTGCCAGCACCTCGGAACAGGGGTTCTACGAGCAGTACTTC. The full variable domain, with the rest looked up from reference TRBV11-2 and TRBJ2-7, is EAGVAQSPRYKIIEKRQSVAFWCNPISGHATLYWYQQILGQGPKLLIQFQNNGVVDDSQLPKDRFSAERLKGVDSTLKIQPAKLEDSAVYLCASTSEQGFYEQYFGPGTRLTVT.